Listed below are T cell receptor beta chains from one sample, sequenced in a study of blood T cell repertoires in COVID-19. TCRdb's table, derived via immunoSEQ multiplex PCR, lists solely in-frame clones and lacks some. Seen here are hundreds of thousands of clones, 90% observed once, and the top ten hold 0.85% to 0.9%. Sequencing input: PBMCs or T cells enriched from blood (not recorded which). The receptors come from a man in his fifties who had been exposed to COVID-19. Both conserved end residues are part of each CDR3. D genes are given only for firm matches. Clone size is not always given. Where it is, it says once, few, many or a class for expanded clones.

CDR3 protein: CASSEGTSGRSGTQYF; CDR3 DNA: TGCGCCAGCAGCGAGGGGACTAGCGGGAGATCTGGGACCCAGTACTTC; J gene: TRBJ2-5; clone size: -; D gene: TRBD2; V gene: TRBV5-1
CDR3 protein: CASSQGSSGGNTGELFF; CDR3 DNA: TGTGCCAGCAGCCAAGGTTCTAGCGGGGGTAACACCGGGGAGCTGTTTTTT; J gene: TRBJ2-2; clone size: -; D gene: TRBD2; V gene: TRBV3-1/TRBV3-2
CDR3 protein: CASSKFEGAAGELFF; CDR3 DNA: TGTGCCAGTAGTAAATTCGAGGGGGCCGCCGGGGAGCTGTTTTTT; J gene: TRBJ2-2; clone size: once; D gene: TRBD1; V gene: TRBV19
CDR3 protein: CASSLAQVSGTQYF; CDR3 DNA: TGCGCCAGCAGCTTGGCCCAGGTATCAGGGACCCAGTACTTC; J gene: TRBJ2-5; clone size: -; D gene: -; V gene: TRBV5-1
CDR3 protein: CAMGSTGGNQPQHF; CDR3 DNA: TGTGCCATGGGGTCGACAGGGGGCAATCAGCCCCAGCATTTT; J gene: TRBJ1-5; clone size: once; D gene: TRBD1; V gene: TRBV10-3
CDR3 protein: CASSVRGLGNTEAFF; CDR3 DNA: TGTGCCAGCAGCGTGAGGGGGCTGGGGAACACTGAAGCTTTCTTT; J gene: TRBJ1-1; clone size: -; D gene: TRBD1; V gene: TRBV7-9
CDR3 protein: CASSLLQGQETQYF; CDR3 DNA: TGTGCCAGCAGTTTATTACAGGGGCAAGAGACCCAGTACTTC; J gene: TRBJ2-5; clone size: -; D gene: TRBD1; V gene: TRBV27
CDR3 protein: CASSLALGGGTEAFF; CDR3 DNA: TGTGCCAGCAGCTTAGCGCTCGGAGGAGGCACTGAAGCTTTCTTT; J gene: TRBJ1-1; clone size: -; D gene: -; V gene: TRBV7-9
CDR3 protein: CASTINGYGYTF; CDR3 DNA: TGTGCCAGCACCATAAACGGGTACGGCTACACCTTC; J gene: TRBJ1-2; clone size: -; D gene: -; V gene: TRBV6-5
CDR3 protein: CASSNRGLRNQPQHF; CDR3 DNA: TGTGCCAGCAGTAACAGGGGGTTAAGAAATCAGCCCCAGCATTTT; J gene: TRBJ1-5; clone size: -; D gene: TRBD1; V gene: TRBV27
CDR3 protein: CASKPGTISYEQYF; CDR3 DNA: TGTGCCAGCAAGCCGGGAACGATCTCCTACGAGCAGTACTTC; J gene: TRBJ2-7; clone size: few; D gene: -; V gene: TRBV28
CDR3 protein: CSVLTGTTTDTQYF; CDR3 DNA: TGCAGCGTTCTAACCGGGACTACCACAGATACGCAGTATTTT; J gene: TRBJ2-3; clone size: -; D gene: TRBD2; V gene: TRBV29-1
CDR3 protein: CAISGDSYEQYF; CDR3 DNA: TGTGCCATCAGTGGGGACAGTTACGAGCAGTACTTC; J gene: TRBJ2-7; clone size: -; D gene: TRBD1; V gene: TRBV10-3
CDR3 protein: CASSLSGPTQHF; CDR3 DNA: TGTGCCAGCAGTTTATCGGGTCCCACCCAGCATTTT; J gene: TRBJ1-5; clone size: -; D gene: -; V gene: TRBV12-3/TRBV12-4
CDR3 protein: CAISSQLAEPEQFF; CDR3 DNA: TGTGCCATCAGTAGTCAACTAGCGGAGCCAGAGCAGTTCTTC; J gene: TRBJ2-1; clone size: -; D gene: TRBD2; V gene: TRBV10-3
CDR3 protein: CASSSDRGGYEQYF; CDR3 DNA: TGTGCCAGCAGCTCGGACAGGGGAGGCTACGAGCAGTACTTC; J gene: TRBJ2-7; clone size: -; D gene: TRBD1; V gene: TRBV13
CDR3 protein: CASSTWTSGNINEQFF; CDR3 DNA: TGTGCCAGTAGTACCTGGACTAGCGGGAACATCAATGAGCAGTTCTTC; J gene: TRBJ2-1; clone size: -; D gene: TRBD2; V gene: TRBV19
CDR3 protein: CATSEGTSGVGELFF; CDR3 DNA: TGTGCCACCAGTGAGGGGACTAGCGGCGTAGGGGAGCTGTTTTTT; J gene: TRBJ2-2; clone size: -; D gene: TRBD2; V gene: TRBV24-1
CDR3 protein: CQNTGELFF; CDR3 DNA: TGCCAGAACACCGGGGAGCTGTTTTTT; J gene: TRBJ2-2; clone size: -; D gene: -; V gene: TRBV7-2
CDR3 protein: CASSLWGREAFF; CDR3 DNA: TGTGCCAGCAGTTTATGGGGCCGAGAAGCTTTCTTT; J gene: TRBJ1-1; clone size: -; D gene: -; V gene: TRBV28
CDR3 protein: CASSLDGWQNTEAFF; CDR3 DNA: TGCGCCAGCAGCTTGGACGGGTGGCAGAACACTGAAGCTTTCTTT; J gene: TRBJ1-1; clone size: -; D gene: -; V gene: TRBV5-1
CDR3 protein: CASSPWTGNQPQHF; CDR3 DNA: TGTGCCAGCAGCCCCTGGACAGGCAATCAGCCCCAGCATTTT; J gene: TRBJ1-5; clone size: -; D gene: -; V gene: TRBV7-2
CDR3 protein: CASSDRGNSGNTIYF; CDR3 DNA: TGCGCCAGCAGTGACAGGGGAAACTCTGGAAACACCATATATTTT; J gene: TRBJ1-3; clone size: -; D gene: TRBD1; V gene: TRBV5-1